Sequencing of this TCR beta chain was carried out in a study of T cell responses to AZD1222 COVID-19 vaccine. Profiling relied on immunoSEQ multiplex PCR, and the TCRdb table lists in-frame clones only, not all of them. The sample has around 94,000 clones, nearly 90% seen once. General study results and limits: Variant regions that are unmutated are reportedly the target of nearly half of spike-specific TCRs. It should be noted that donors were predominantly white British and more often female, and clonal diversity was possibly underestimated. Vaccine-related CD4 TCRs covered spike, predominating at 160-218 and 743-854. Samples come after the peak T cell response, not at day 14.

Regarding this clone: What it recognizes is unknown.

The sequence was obtained from an adult in good health. Here the sequenced sample was peripheral blood, taken on day 0 of AZD1222 vaccination.

The CDR3 bases are TGTGCCAGCAGACCAAACGGACTAGCGGCTTTGGAGACCCAGTACTTC. Translating it yields CASRPNGLAALETQYF. V is TRBV28 and J is TRBJ2-5; TRBD2 matches 10 bases. This CDR3 has 16 amino acids. Germline values: CDR1 MDHEN, CDR2 SYDVKM. V lost 6 bases and J lost 5; bases outside the gene matches: 12. Together with reference TRBV28 and TRBJ2-5, the CDR3 gives the full variable domain: DVKVTQSSRYLVKRTGEKVFLECVQDMDHENMFWYRQDPGLGLRLIYFSYDVKMKEKGDIPEGYSVSREKKERFSLILESASTNQTSMYLCASRPNGLAALETQYFGPGTRLLVL.